This TCR beta chain was observed in a study of glioma-infiltrating T cells (dated by TCRdb to the mid-2010s). Study-wide context: The low-grade gliomas were WHO grade II oligodendrogliomas or astrocytomas, while the glioblastomas were WHO grade IV tumors sampled at initial diagnosis rather than at recurrent diagnosis. Before surgery, glioma patients were given dexamethasone for six or fewer days. Sequencing coverage of 4.5- to 10-fold of some 1 million peripheral T cells was targeted for blood libraries. Glioma tissue, non-neoplastic brain tissue and matched peripheral blood mononuclear cells were used as sources from which TCR alpha- and beta-chain repertoires were sequenced. Each tissue-infiltrating repertoire was compared with the same patient's peripheral blood repertoire to measure divergence between tissue and blood T-cell populations. The paired cohort comprised three low-grade glioma patients, 7 or 8 primary glioblastoma patients and three non-glioma patients contributing non-neoplastic brain tissue. Study-level results and caveats: Patients with low tissue-blood divergence were marked by a signature set of shared blood CDR3 motifs, and that set was depleted in highly divergent patients. Only a very small number of CDR3 sequences turned up in both tissue and blood, a result put down to high CDR3 diversity combined with limited sampling. In non-neoplastic patients, VJ-independent divergence between tissue and blood fell below expectation, whereas in all gliomas, and especially in low-grade gliomas, the divergence rose above expectation. Group comparisons were based on small numbers of patients: three non-neoplastic, three low-grade glioma and several glioblastoma patients.

The iRepertoire nested amplicon-rescue multiplex PCR (arm-PCR) platform was used to amplify TCR alpha and beta CDR3 regions from RNA. One-step reverse transcription and amplification used roughly 95-400 ng of tissue mRNA or PBMC total RNA as input. Following bead purification, Illumina adapters were added through a secondary multiplex PCR, and the libraries were then gel-purified between 200 and 400 bp. Internal 6-nucleotide barcodes were carried by the libraries and were used for demultiplexing. Libraries were sequenced on an Illumina MiSeq with 2x220 or 2x250 nucleotide paired-end reads. The original pipeline was this. Paired reads were merged using FLASH 1.2.11 and were aligned to the GRCh37 human genome using BWA-MEM, after which TRA and TRB reads were extracted. For V and J assignment, an IMGT-derived reference of cassette sequences and CDR3 motifs that included pseudogenes was used. Three-frame translation of reads was performed, and productive CDR3s were defined as those with a C...FGXG motif and no stop codons. Unique combinations of V-J cassette pair and CDR3 amino acid sequence were defined as clonotypes. Reads were filtered by Hamming distance, with the threshold set by the sequence error rate of each sample in mapped regions. TCRdb reanalyzed the raw reads on its own, using fastp at Q25 for trimming and MiXCR for clone calling, and kept in-frame beta chains. Rows merge per CDR3 protein into single entries with the most common DNA and genes. These V and J calls rely on TCRdb rather than the paper's analysis. The sample table shows about 380,000 distinct CDR3 sequences, and 35% to 45% are seen once. 12% of the sample goes to the ten largest clones.

To note about this clonotype: This receptor's antigen is unknown. No base quality values were provided; no much bigger clone lies one nucleotide off.

The CDR3 holds 16 amino acids from the cysteine to the phenylalanine. The entry retains the CDR3 DNA only, 48 bases that are in frame from base 1. As encoded in the germline V gene (reference sequence), CDR1 is SGHAT while CDR2 is FQDESV. From V the trimming removes 1 base and from J it removes 7 bases, while the gene matches leave 10 bases of the junction unaccounted for. Immediately after resection, surgical brain or tumor specimens were cryofrozen in liquid nitrogen, with peripheral blood cells collected concurrently. The sequence is built from TRBV11-1 and TRBJ2-3; 8 junctional bases match TRBD2. Sequencing was done on a sample of glioma tissue, nonneoplastic brain tissue, or PBMCs (not recorded which). The sequence came from a human donor with low-grade glioma or glioblastoma, undergoing nonglioma brain surgery, or in good health (not recorded which). This receptor carries the CDR3 CASSLGRAGAGYTQYF. DNA sequence: TGTGCCAGCAGCTTAGGAAGAGCGGGAGCAGGATATACGCAGTATTTT.